The 29 T cell receptor beta chains given below trace back to one sample, sequenced in a study of blood T cell repertoires in COVID-19. Produced via immunoSEQ multiplex PCR; TCRdb's table is partial and in-frame only. This table has around 100,000 clones, roughly four fifths appearing once. The sequenced sample was peripheral blood. The receptors were gathered from a man in his 70s with acute or convalescent COVID-19.

The chain has TRBV10-3 and TRBJ1-1; tentatively, D is TRBD1 (5 bases). CDR1 is ENHRY and CDR2 is SYGVKD in the germline V gene. This CDR3 spans 12 amino acids. Trimming cost V 0 bases and J 11 bases, with 10 bases left between them. The CDR3 bases are TGTGCCATCAGTGAGTCTAAGGGGTGGGCTTTCTTT. Amino acid sequence: CAISESKGWAFF.

V gene TRBV28 combines with J gene TRBJ2-2; 11 bases are a match to TRBD2. Trimming at V came to 2 bases and at J to 7 bases, leaving 3 bases not matched to a gene. CDR1 MDHEN and CDR2 SYDVKM come from the germline V gene. The CDR3 spans 15 residues. CDR3 sequence reads: CASSLTTSGSGELFF. CDR3 DNA: TGTGCCAGCAGTTTAACTACTAGCGGGAGCGGGGAGCTGTTTTTT.

The chain couples TRBV3-1 (or the pseudogene TRBV3-2) to TRBJ1-2, with 8 bases aligning to TRBD1. This CDR3 comprises 13 residues. The germline V gene has CDR1 LGHDT and CDR2 YNNKEL (reference sequence). V shed 4 bases and J 6 bases; nucleotides not matched to a gene: 4. This chain's CDR3 is CASSRTGNDGYTF. The DNA for the CDR3 is TGTGCCAGCAGCCGGACAGGGAATGATGGCTACACCTTC.

The chain employs TRBV5-6 and TRBJ2-7, with 12 bases matching TRBD2. CDR3 size: 15 residues. Trimming at V came to 2 bases and at J to 2 bases, leaving 2 bases not matched to a gene. Germline loops: CDR1 SGHDT, CDR2 YYEEEE. CDR3 loop: CASSFRLAGAYEQYF. In DNA, the CDR3 is TGTGCCAGCAGCTTCCGACTAGCGGGAGCCTACGAGCAGTACTTC.

The chain employs TRBV7-3 and TRBJ1-1; maybe TRBD1 (5 bases). CDR3 size: 14 residues. Trimming stripped 5 bases from V and 2 bases from J, with 12 bases between. CDR1 and CDR2 (germline): SGHTA, FQGTGA. The CDR3 protein is CASSVRGTNTEAFF. In nucleotides, the CDR3 is TGTGCCAGCAGCGTCCGGGGGACCAACACTGAAGCTTTCTTT.

The rearrangement links TRBV27 to TRBJ2-3, with 8 bases that match TRBD2. CDR1 is MNHEY, CDR2 SMNVEV, per germline (reference sequence). Trimming took 8 bases from V and 5 from J; bases not matched to a gene: 12. This CDR3 spans 15 amino acids. The DNA of the CDR3 is TGTGCCAGCGTCTCGAGAGCGGGAGTTGTAGATACGCAGTATTTT. Translated, it gives CASVSRAGVVDTQYF.

The count of this clone is one. The V and J genes are TRBV28 and TRBJ1-5; 8 nucleotides agree with TRBD1. Losses at the gene ends were 4 bases for V and 6 bases for J; bases not matched to a gene: 8. Germline CDR1 is MDHEN and CDR2 is SYDVKM. The length of the CDR3 is 15 residues. CDR3 DNA: TGTGCCAGCAGTTCCCTTGGACAGGGAAGTCAGCCCCAGCATTTT. This sequence encodes CASSSLGQGSQPQHF. The full variable domain, completed using reference TRBV28 and TRBJ1-5, is DVKVTQSSRYLVKRTGEKVFLECVQDMDHENMFWYRQDPGLGLRLIYFSYDVKMKEKGDIPEGYSVSREKKERFSLILESASTNQTSMYLCASSSLGQGSQPQHFGDGTRLSIL.

The chain is built from TRBV5-4 and TRBJ2-6; 11 positions agree with TRBD1. Germline CDR1 SGHNT, CDR2 YYREEE (reference sequence). Germline trimming cut 4 bases from V and 0 bases from J; bases unmatched to any gene: 6. The CDR3 extends over 18 amino acids. The CDR3 region has the DNA TGTGCCAGCAGCGAGGACAGGGGGCCCTTCTCTGGGGCCAACGTCCTGACTTTC. It yields the protein CASSEDRGPFSGANVLTF.

This rearrangement joins TRBV11-1 to TRBJ1-4; D might be TRBD1 (6 bases). Trimming cost V 6 bases and J 7 bases, with 21 bases left between them. CDR1 is SGHAT, CDR2 FQDESV, per germline (reference sequence). CDR3 size: 16 residues. The CDR3: CASSFRGGQRGEKLFF. The CDR3 coding sequence is TGTGCCAGCAGTTTCCGAGGTGGACAGCGAGGTGAAAAACTGTTTTTT.

J is TRBJ1-1 and V is TRBV11-2, with D perhaps matching TRBD1 (5 bases). V dropped 7 bases and J dropped 1 base, with 10 bases sitting between them. Germline CDR1 SGHAT, CDR2 FQNNGV. CDR3 length: 13 amino acids. The CDR3 nucleotides are TGTGCCAGCACCTTCCAGGGGAACACTGAAGCTTTCTTT. This encodes CASTFQGNTEAFF. The entire variable domain, with the rest obtained from reference TRBV11-2 and TRBJ1-1, is as follows: EAGVAQSPRYKIIEKRQSVAFWCNPISGHATLYWYQQILGQGPKLLIQFQNNGVVDDSQLPKDRFSAERLKGVDSTLKIQPAKLEDSAVYLCASTFQGNTEAFFGQGTRLTVV.

Here the CDR3 reads CASSMGGRANIQYF. The CDR3 nucleotides are TGTGCCAGTAGTATGGGCGGGAGGGCAAACATTCAGTACTTC. The chain uses TRBV19 and TRBJ2-4; 9 nucleotides line up with TRBD2. Germline CDR1 LNHDA, CDR2 SQIVND (reference sequence). Germline trimming cut 3 bases from V and 6 bases from J; bases unmatched to any gene: 3. This CDR3 is 14 amino acids long.

The chain recombines TRBV9 with TRBJ2-1; 9 positions match TRBD2. CDR3 size: 15 residues. CDR1 and CDR2 from the germline V gene are SGDLS and YYNGEE. The V segment lost 2 bases and the J segment 6 bases; nucleotides outside the gene matches: 6. CDR3 region: CASSVTSGRSNEQFF. CDR3 coding DNA: TGTGCCAGCAGCGTCACCAGCGGGAGGAGCAATGAGCAGTTCTTC.

Remarks on this clone: Other DNA variants within this sample encode the same CDR3. The chain is built from TRBV5-4 and TRBJ1-1, with D unresolved. The V gene lost 0 bases and the J gene lost 2 bases, with 8 bases spanning the gap. The CDR3 runs 14 residues. In germline, CDR1 is SGHNT, CDR2 YYREEE (reference sequence). The CDR3 DNA follows: TGTGCCAGCAGCTTGGACCGGGGAAACACTGAAGCTTTCTTT. As protein: CASSLDRGNTEAFF.

The gene calls are TRBV5-1 and TRBJ1-2, with TRBD1 matching over 8 bases. CDR3 length: 15 amino acids. V lost 1 base to trimming and J lost 2 bases; unmatched junction nucleotides: 4. CDR1 is SGHRS and CDR2 is YFSETQ in the germline V gene. This CDR3 reads CASSLQGQANYGYTF. CDR3 DNA sequence: TGCGCCAGCAGCTTGCAGGGACAGGCAAACTATGGCTACACCTTC.

The chain links TRBV7-2 to TRBJ1-1; possibly TRBD1 for D (5 bases). Germline CDR1 SGHTA, CDR2 FQGNSA. The CDR3 covers 15 residues. V gave up 1 base and J gave up 1 base, with 10 bases separating them. The CDR3, as DNA: TGTGCCAGCAGCTTAGATCCAGGGCGGAACACTGAAGCTTTCTTT. Translated: CASSLDPGRNTEAFF.

This sequence joins TRBV6-5 and TRBJ2-1; D possibly corresponds to TRBD2 (6 bases). There are 13 residues in the CDR3. Germline-derived CDR1 and CDR2 are MNHEY and SVGAGI. CDR3 coding DNA: TGTGTCTCCTACGGGACTTCCTACAATGAGCAGTTCTTC. This sequence encodes CVSYGTSYNEQFF.

This clone was recorded once. V and J are TRBV10-3 and TRBJ2-3, with 9 bases lining up with TRBD2. V lost 4 bases, J lost 0 bases, and 2 bases stayed unmatched. The CDR3 is 15 residues long. Germline CDR1 reads ENHRY; CDR2 reads SYGVKD. The CDR3 protein is CAISGSGGSTDTQYF. DNA of the CDR3: TGTGCCATCAGTGGTAGCGGGGGAAGCACAGATACGCAGTATTTT.

The rearrangement uses TRBV29-1 and TRBJ1-2, with D hard to call. The CDR3 length is 12 residues. The germline V gene has CDR1 SQVTM and CDR2 ANQGSEA. V lost 3 bases, J lost 3 bases, and 8 bases lay in between. The CDR3 region is CSVDRGDYGYTF. CDR3 DNA: TGCAGCGTTGATCGGGGAGACTATGGCTACACCTTC.

V gene TRBV2 combines with J gene TRBJ2-7, with D perhaps TRBD1 (6 bases). The CDR3 totals 14 residues. Trimming pared 2 bases from V and 4 bases from J, leaving 12 bases between. Germline V gene sequence: CDR1 SNHLY, CDR2 FYNNEI. Here the CDR3 reads CASSEQGIAYEQYF. CDR3 DNA sequence: TGTGCCAGCAGTGAACAGGGGATCGCTTACGAGCAGTACTTC. Full variable domain (rest looked up from reference TRBV2 and TRBJ2-7): EPEVTQTPSHQVTQMGQEVILRCVPISNHLYFYWYRQILGQKVEFLVSFYNNEISEKSEIFDDQFSVERPDGSNFTLKIRSTKLEDSAMYFCASSEQGIAYEQYFGPGTRLTVT.

Only one count was recorded for this clone. The rearrangement links TRBV6-6 to TRBJ1-2, with D maybe TRBD1 (6 bases). Trimming took 6 bases from V and 0 from J, leaving 8 bases between them. The germline CDR1 and CDR2 sequences are MNHNY and SVGAGI (reference sequence). The CDR3 contains 13 residues. The CDR3 is CASRTGANYGYTF. CDR3 sequence (DNA): TGTGCCAGCAGGACAGGAGCTAACTATGGCTACACCTTC.

The J gene is TRBJ2-3, the V gene TRBV5-6; maybe TRBD2 (5 bases). CDR3 length: 15 amino acids. Trimming took off 0 bases at V and 0 bases at J, with 8 bases between the two ends. Looked up from germline, CDR1 is SGHDT and CDR2 is YYEEEE. CDR3: CASSLGGSSTDTQYF. In nucleotides, the CDR3 is TGTGCCAGCAGCTTGGGAGGGTCTAGCACAGATACGCAGTATTTT.

The V and J genes are TRBV28 and TRBJ2-3, with 10 bases identical to TRBD2. V lost 6 bases and J lost 2; bases outside the gene matches: 20. Germline V gives CDR1 MDHEN, CDR2 SYDVKM. The CDR3 length is 20 residues. The CDR3 protein is CASSRALGLAGAGITDTQYF. Written as DNA, the CDR3 is TGTGCCAGCAGCCGCGCCCTGGGCCTAGCGGGGGCCGGGATCACAGATACGCAGTATTTT.

The rearrangement uses TRBV6-1 and TRBJ1-5, with D perhaps TRBD1 (5 bases). CDR3 length: 15 residues. CDR1 and CDR2 from the germline V gene are MNHNS and SASEGT. V lost 3 bases, J lost 1 base, and 10 bases lay in between. CDR3 nucleotides: TGTGCCAGCAGTGAGAATCGGGGGAGCAATCAGCCCCAGCATTTT. Residues: CASSENRGSNQPQHF.

The rearrangement joins TRBV19 to TRBJ2-7, with 8 bases matching TRBD1. CDR1 LNHDA and CDR2 SQIVND come from the germline V gene (reference sequence). V shed 3 bases, J shed 5 bases, and the junction held 9 bases outside the gene matches. The CDR3 contains 15 residues. The CDR3 DNA reads as TGTGCCAGTAGTATCGATTGGCAGGGGGCTAACGAGCAGTACTTC. Its translation: CASSIDWQGANEQYF.

The chain employs TRBV5-1 and TRBJ2-5; 7 positions match TRBD2. V shed 6 bases, J shed 5 bases, and the junction held 7 bases outside the gene matches. The CDR3 is 13 residues long. Germline loops: CDR1 SGHRS, CDR2 YFSETQ. CDR3 amino acids: CASTSGGSETQYF. In DNA, the CDR3 is TGCGCCAGCACCTCGGGGGGTTCCGAGACCCAGTACTTC.

V gene TRBV12-3 or TRBV12-4 combines with J gene TRBJ1-5, with D possibly being TRBD1 (6 bases). CDR3 length equals 11 residues. Trimming left V 5 bases short and J 10 bases short, with 9 bases between. Written as DNA, the CDR3 is TGTGCCAGCAGTGAACAGGGACCCCAGCATTTT. It codes for CASSEQGPQHF.

The gene calls are TRBV3-1 (or the pseudogene TRBV3-2) and TRBJ1-1; D possibly corresponds to TRBD1 (5 bases). The CDR3 spans 15 residues. Trimming pared 0 bases from V and 1 base from J, leaving 9 bases between. CDR1 and CDR2 from the germline V gene are LGHDT and YNNKEL (reference sequence). CDR3 bases: TGTGCCAGCAGCCAAGATATCGGGGGGAACACTGAAGCTTTCTTT. Translating it yields CASSQDIGGNTEAFF.

V and J are TRBV24-1 and TRBJ2-1, with D perhaps TRBD1 (6 bases). With 4 bases removed from V and 10 bases from J, the gap between germline ends came to 13 bases. Germline assignment: CDR1 KGHDR and CDR2 SFDVKD. The CDR3 length is 13 residues. CDR3 region: CATSDLQGREQFF. Here the CDR3 DNA reads TGTGCCACCAGTGACTTACAGGGAAGAGAGCAGTTCTTC.

CDR3 coding DNA: TGCAGTGCGGAGGAGATTTACGAGCAGTACTTC. Its protein is CSAEEIYEQYF. The chain carries TRBV20-1 and TRBJ2-7, with TRBD2 as a possible D gene (5 bases). Trimming removed 6 bases from V and 4 bases from J, with 10 bases in between. The CDR3 runs to 11 residues. The germline gives CDR1 DFQATT, CDR2 SNEGSKA (reference sequence).